These 13 T cell receptor beta chains share one sample of origin, sequenced in a study of T cells in Graves' hyperthyroidism and ophthalmopathy. The source material, RNA transcripts, was used to amplify TCR beta CDR3 regions. The study used the HTBI primer set for a first-round RT-PCR of the TCR CDR3. MiXCR, applied by TCRdb to the multiplex PCR reads, yields one record per CDR3 protein. Of approximately 600,000 distinct CDR3 sequences listed, less than 25% are singletons. Specimen: blood. The receptors were sampled from a man under 40 with Graves' ophthalmopathy.

This clonotype appeared a few times. The rearrangement uses TRBV13 and TRBJ1-2, with 11 bases matching TRBD1. The CDR3 totals 14 residues. The V gene end was trimmed by 4 bases and the J gene end by 4 bases; junction bases not matched to a gene: 2. Germline-derived CDR1 and CDR2 are PRHDT and FYEKMQ (reference sequence). CDR3 protein: CASSSGQGVYGYTF. The CDR3 DNA follows: TGTGCCAGCAGCTCGGGACAGGGGGTCTATGGCTACACCTTC.

Ten or more counts support this clonotype. The rearrangement joins TRBV12-3 or TRBV12-4 to TRBJ1-1, with a weak D call TRBD1 (5 bases). Trimming stripped 8 bases from V and 7 bases from J, with 20 bases between. CDR3 length: 14 amino acids. The CDR3, as DNA: TGTGCCAGCCAGCCGGGACTCCTTAAGAATGAAGCTTTCTTT. Protein product: CASQPGLLKNEAFF.

There are many counts of this clonotype. The CDR3 loop is CASGRADTQYF. The CDR3, as DNA: TGTGCCAGCGGGAGGGCAGATACGCAGTATTTT. The chain links TRBV7-6 to TRBJ2-3; 7 bases are shared with TRBD2. The CDR3 contains 11 residues. Trimming took 8 bases from V and 4 from J; bases not matched to a gene: 0. Germline V gene data show CDR1 as SGHVS and CDR2 as FNYEAQ. The full variable domain, with the rest looked up from reference TRBV7-6 and TRBJ2-3, is GAGVSQSPRYKVTKRGQDVALRCDPISGHVSLYWYRQALGQGPEFLTYFNYEAQQDKSGLPNDRFSAERPEGSISTLTIQRTEQRDSAMYRCASGRADTQYFGPGTRLTVL.

The table lists this clonotype with a few counts. The chain links TRBV9 to TRBJ1-2, with a tentative D call TRBD1 (6 bases). The CDR3 loop spans 14 amino acids. Deletions cut 0 bases from V and 4 bases from J, with 10 bases between. CDR1 and CDR2 from the germline V gene are SGDLS and YYNGEE. For the CDR3, the DNA is TGTGCCAGCAGCGTAGCTCAGGGGCCCTATGGCTACACCTTC. It specifies CASSVAQGPYGYTF.

This clonotype was detected many times. The rearrangement uses TRBV15 and TRBJ2-1; a possible D gene is TRBD1 (6 bases). Trimming cost V 5 bases and J 1 base, with 18 bases left between them. The CDR3 has 17 amino acids. Germline V gives CDR1 LNHNV, CDR2 YYDKDF (reference sequence). Here the CDR3 DNA reads TGTGCCACCAGCCCAAGCAGGGACACAAATTCCTACAATGAGCAGTTCTTC. It translates to CATSPSRDTNSYNEQFF.

This clonotype was counted between two and nine times. The chain uses TRBV30 and TRBJ2-3; tentatively, D is TRBD2 (6 bases). Germline values: CDR1 GTSNPN, CDR2 SVGIG (reference sequence). The CDR3 runs to 13 residues. V lost 1 base, J lost 4 bases, and 9 bases lay in between. CDR3 region: CAWSGRGSDTQYF. The CDR3 bases are TGTGCCTGGAGTGGGCGGGGTTCAGATACGCAGTATTTT.

The chain is built from TRBV9 and TRBJ2-5; 7 bases are shared with TRBD1. CDR1 SGDLS and CDR2 YYNGEE come from the germline V gene. Germline trimming cut 6 bases from V and 0 bases from J; bases unmatched to any gene: 14. This CDR3 region has 17 residues. The CDR3 protein is CASTDLWDRAYQETQYF. In DNA form, the CDR3 reads TGTGCCAGCACAGACTTGTGGGACAGAGCGTACCAAGAGACCCAGTACTTC.

This clonotype has ten or more counts. V is TRBV28 and J is TRBJ1-5, with no clear D. Trimming removed 5 bases from V and 4 bases from J, with 6 bases in between. The CDR3 totals 12 residues. Germline V CDR1 and CDR2: MDHEN, SYDVKM. The CDR3 region is CASSEANQPQHF. Written as DNA, the CDR3 is TGTGCCAGCAGTGAAGCTAATCAGCCCCAGCATTTT.

The table lists this clonotype with many counts. Written as DNA, the CDR3 is TGCGCCAGCAGCTGGACAGGGAACTATGGCTACACCTTC. Its protein product is CASSWTGNYGYTF. The chain combines TRBV5-1 with TRBJ1-2, with 8 bases lining up with TRBD1. CDR3 length: 13 amino acids. Germline CDR1 and CDR2: SGHRS and YFSETQ. Germline trimming cut 3 bases from V and 2 bases from J; bases unmatched to any gene: 0.

V gene TRBV20-1 combines with J gene TRBJ2-3, with D possibly matching TRBD1 (5 bases). Germline values: CDR1 DFQATT, CDR2 SNEGSKA (reference sequence). Deletions cut 6 bases from V and 1 base from J, with 17 bases between. The CDR3 consists of 15 residues. In DNA form, the CDR3 reads TGCAGTGCACCCAGGGCTTCTTTGCGCACAGATACGCAGTATTTT. Translation: CSAPRASLRTDTQYF.

This clonotype was seen repeatedly, ten times or more. The V call is TRBV6-2 or TRBV6-3, the J call TRBJ2-7, with D unclear. The CDR3 is 12 residues long. From germline, CDR1 is MNHEY and CDR2 SVGEGT. Trimming cost V 5 bases and J 3 bases, with 8 bases left between them. DNA for the CDR3: TGTGCCAGCAGTAAACTCGGCTACGAGCAGTACTTC. Residues: CASSKLGYEQYF.

This clonotype was seen many times. CDR3 region: CASSLQAGTSSGYTF. CDR3 coding DNA: TGCGCCAGCAGCTTGCAGGCAGGGACTAGTAGTGGCTACACCTTC. The V call is TRBV5-1, the J call TRBJ1-2, with D possibly TRBD1 on 5 matching bases. The length of the CDR3 is 15 residues. The V gene lost 1 base and the J gene lost 7 bases, with 17 bases spanning the gap. Germline values: CDR1 SGHRS, CDR2 YFSETQ.

The V and J genes are TRBV20-1 and TRBJ1-2; TRBD1 agrees at 9 bases. Trimming at V came to 0 bases and at J to 4 bases, leaving 6 bases not matched to a gene. The length of the CDR3 is 15 residues. Looked up from germline, CDR1 is DFQATT and CDR2 is SNEGSKA (reference sequence). The CDR3 sequence is CSARDLDRGTYGYTF. In DNA form, the CDR3 reads TGCAGTGCTAGAGATCTGGACAGGGGCACCTATGGCTACACCTTC.